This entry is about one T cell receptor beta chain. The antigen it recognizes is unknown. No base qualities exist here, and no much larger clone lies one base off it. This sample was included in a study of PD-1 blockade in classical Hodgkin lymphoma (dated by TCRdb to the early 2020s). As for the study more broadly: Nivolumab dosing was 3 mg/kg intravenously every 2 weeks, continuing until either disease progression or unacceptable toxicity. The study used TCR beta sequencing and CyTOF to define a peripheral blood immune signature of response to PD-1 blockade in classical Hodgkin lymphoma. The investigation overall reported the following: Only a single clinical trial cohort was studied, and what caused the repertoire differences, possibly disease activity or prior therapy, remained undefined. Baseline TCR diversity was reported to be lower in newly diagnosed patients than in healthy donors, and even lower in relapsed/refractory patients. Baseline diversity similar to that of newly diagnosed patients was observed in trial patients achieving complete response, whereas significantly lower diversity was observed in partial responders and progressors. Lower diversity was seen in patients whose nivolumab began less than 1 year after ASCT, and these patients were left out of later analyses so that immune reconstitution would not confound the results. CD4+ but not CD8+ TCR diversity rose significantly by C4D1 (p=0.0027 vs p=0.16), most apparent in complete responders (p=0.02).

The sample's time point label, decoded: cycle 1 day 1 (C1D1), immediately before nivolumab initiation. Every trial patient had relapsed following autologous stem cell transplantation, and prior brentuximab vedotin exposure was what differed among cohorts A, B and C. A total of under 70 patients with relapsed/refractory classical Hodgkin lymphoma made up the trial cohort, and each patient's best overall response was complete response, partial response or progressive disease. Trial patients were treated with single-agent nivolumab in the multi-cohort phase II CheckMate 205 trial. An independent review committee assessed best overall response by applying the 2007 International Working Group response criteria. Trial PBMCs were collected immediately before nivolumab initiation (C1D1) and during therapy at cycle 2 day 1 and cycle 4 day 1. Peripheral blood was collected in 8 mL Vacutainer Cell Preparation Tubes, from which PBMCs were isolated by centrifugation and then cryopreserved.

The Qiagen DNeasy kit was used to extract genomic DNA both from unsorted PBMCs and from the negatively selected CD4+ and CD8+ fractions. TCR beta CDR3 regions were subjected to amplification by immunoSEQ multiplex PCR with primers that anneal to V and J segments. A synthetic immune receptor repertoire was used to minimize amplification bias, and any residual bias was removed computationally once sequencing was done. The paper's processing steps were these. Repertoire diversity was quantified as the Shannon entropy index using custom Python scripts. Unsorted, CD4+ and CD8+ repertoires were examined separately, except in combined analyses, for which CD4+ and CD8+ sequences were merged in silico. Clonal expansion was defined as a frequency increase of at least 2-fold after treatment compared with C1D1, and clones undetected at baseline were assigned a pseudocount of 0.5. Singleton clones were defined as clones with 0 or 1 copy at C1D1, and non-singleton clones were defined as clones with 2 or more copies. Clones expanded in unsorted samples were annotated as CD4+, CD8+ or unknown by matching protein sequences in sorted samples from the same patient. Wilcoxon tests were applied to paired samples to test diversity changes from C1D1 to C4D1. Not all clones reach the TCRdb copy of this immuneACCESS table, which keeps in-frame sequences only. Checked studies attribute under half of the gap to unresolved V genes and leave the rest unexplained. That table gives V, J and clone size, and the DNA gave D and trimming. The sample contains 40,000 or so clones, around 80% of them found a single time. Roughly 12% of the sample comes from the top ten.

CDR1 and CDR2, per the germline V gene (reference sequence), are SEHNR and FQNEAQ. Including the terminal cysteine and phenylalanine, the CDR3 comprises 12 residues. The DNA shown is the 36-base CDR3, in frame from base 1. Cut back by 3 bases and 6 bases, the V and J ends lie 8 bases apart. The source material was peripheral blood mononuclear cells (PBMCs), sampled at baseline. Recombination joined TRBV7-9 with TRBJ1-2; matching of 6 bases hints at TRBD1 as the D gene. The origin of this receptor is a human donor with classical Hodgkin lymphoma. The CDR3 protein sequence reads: CASSFQGNGYTF. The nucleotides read TGTGCCAGCAGCTTCCAGGGGAATGGCTACACCTTC.